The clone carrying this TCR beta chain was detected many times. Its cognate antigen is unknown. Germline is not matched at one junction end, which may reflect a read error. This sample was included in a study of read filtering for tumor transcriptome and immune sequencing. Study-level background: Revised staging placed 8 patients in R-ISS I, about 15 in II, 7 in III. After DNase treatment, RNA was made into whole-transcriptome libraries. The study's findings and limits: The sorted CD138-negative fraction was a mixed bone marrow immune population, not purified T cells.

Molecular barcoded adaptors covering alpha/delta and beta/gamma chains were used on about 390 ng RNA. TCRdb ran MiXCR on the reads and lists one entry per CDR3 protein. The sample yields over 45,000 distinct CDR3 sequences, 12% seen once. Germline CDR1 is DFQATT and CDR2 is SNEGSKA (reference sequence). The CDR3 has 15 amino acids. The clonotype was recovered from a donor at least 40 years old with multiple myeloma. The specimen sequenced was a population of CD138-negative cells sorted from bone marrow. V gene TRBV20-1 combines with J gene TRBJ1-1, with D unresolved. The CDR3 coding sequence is TGCAGTGCTAGAGATTTTCCCGGCTCGAACGCTGAAGCTTTCTTT. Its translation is CSARDFPGSNAEAFF.